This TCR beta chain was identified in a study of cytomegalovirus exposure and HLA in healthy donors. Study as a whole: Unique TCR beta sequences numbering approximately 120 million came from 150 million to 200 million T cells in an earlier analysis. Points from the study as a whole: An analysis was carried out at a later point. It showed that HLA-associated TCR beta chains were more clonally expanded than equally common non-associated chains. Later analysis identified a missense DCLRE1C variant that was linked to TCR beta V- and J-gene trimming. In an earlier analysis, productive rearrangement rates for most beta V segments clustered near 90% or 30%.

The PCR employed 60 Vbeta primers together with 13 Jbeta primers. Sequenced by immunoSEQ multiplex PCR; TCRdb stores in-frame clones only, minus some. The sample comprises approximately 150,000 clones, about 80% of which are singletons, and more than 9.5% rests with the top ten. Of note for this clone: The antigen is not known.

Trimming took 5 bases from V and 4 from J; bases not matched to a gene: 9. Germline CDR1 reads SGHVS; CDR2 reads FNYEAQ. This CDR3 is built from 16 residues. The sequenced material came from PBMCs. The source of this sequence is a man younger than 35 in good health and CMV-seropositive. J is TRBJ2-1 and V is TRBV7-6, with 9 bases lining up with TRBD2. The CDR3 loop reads CASSLGGLAGYNEQFF. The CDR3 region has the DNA TGTGCCAGCAGCCTGGGAGGGCTAGCGGGGTACAATGAGCAGTTCTTC.